This T cell receptor (beta chain) was identified during a study of blood T cells in healthy people across ages. The CDR3 has 15 residues. V shed 4 bases and J shed 6 bases, with 18 bases lying between them. A J-beta primer mix and a sample-barcoded 5' primer were used in a second PCR of about 6 to 12 cycles. TCRdb reprocessed the 5' RACE reads via MiXCR and lists one record per CDR3 protein. The sample holds about 1,500,000 distinct CDR3 sequences; 35% to 45% are singletons and the top ten take under 8%. The V and J genes are TRBV12-3 or TRBV12-4 and TRBJ1-1; no reliable D call. This clonotype was obtained from a woman aged 18-29 years in good health. Material: blood. The CDR3 region has the DNA TGTGCCAGCAGTTCCTCACCCAGGAAATTGGCTGAAGCTTTCTTT. It translates to CASSSSPRKLAEAFF.